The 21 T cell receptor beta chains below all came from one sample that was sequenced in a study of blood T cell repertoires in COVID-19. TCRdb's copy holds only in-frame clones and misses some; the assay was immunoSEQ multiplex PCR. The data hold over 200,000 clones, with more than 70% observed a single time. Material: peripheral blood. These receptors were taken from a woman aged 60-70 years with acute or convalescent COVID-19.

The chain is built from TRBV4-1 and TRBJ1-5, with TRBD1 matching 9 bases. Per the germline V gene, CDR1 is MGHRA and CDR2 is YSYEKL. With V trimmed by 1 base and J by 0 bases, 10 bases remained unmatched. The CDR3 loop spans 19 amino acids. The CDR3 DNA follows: TGCGCCAGCAGCCAAGCTCGGGACAGGGATCGGTATAGCAATCAGCCCCAGCATTTT. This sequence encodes CASSQARDRDRYSNQPQHF.

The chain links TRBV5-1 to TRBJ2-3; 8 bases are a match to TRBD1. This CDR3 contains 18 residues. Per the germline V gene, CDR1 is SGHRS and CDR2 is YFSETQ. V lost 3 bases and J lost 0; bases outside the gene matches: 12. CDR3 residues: CASSSRGQQLGSTDTQYF. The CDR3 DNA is TGCGCCAGCAGCTCCAGGGGGCAACAACTCGGAAGCACAGATACGCAGTATTTT. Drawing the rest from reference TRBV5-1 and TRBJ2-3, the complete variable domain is KAGVTQTPRYLIKTRGQQVTLSCSPISGHRSVSWYQQTPGQGLQFLFEYFSETQRNKGNFPGRFSGRQFSNSRSEMNVSTLELGDSALYLCASSSRGQQLGSTDTQYFGPGTRLTVL.

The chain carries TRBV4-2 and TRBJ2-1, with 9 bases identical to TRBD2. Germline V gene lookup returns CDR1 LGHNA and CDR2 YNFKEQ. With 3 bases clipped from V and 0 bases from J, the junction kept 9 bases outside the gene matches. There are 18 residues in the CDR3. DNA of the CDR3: TGTGCCAGCAGCCACGACCCAGCGGGGGGAAGCTCCTACAATGAGCAGTTCTTC. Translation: CASSHDPAGGSSYNEQFF.

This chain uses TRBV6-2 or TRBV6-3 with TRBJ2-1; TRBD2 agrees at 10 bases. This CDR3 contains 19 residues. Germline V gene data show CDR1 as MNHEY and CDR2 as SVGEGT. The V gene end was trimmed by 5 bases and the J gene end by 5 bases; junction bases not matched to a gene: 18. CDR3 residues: CASSLAGESWFKHDNEQFF. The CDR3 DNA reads TGTGCCAGCAGTCTAGCGGGAGAGTCTTGGTTCAAACATGACAATGAGCAGTTCTTC.

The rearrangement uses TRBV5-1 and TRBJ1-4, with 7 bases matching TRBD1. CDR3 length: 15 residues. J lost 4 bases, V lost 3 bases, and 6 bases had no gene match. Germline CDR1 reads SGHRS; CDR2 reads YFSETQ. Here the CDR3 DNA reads TGCGCCAGCAGCTACCAGACAGGGAGTAATGAAAAACTGTTTTTT. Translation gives CASSYQTGSNEKLFF. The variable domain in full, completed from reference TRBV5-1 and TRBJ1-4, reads KAGVTQTPRYLIKTRGQQVTLSCSPISGHRSVSWYQQTPGQGLQFLFEYFSETQRNKGNFPGRFSGRQFSNSRSEMNVSTLELGDSALYLCASSYQTGSNEKLFFGSGTQLSVL.

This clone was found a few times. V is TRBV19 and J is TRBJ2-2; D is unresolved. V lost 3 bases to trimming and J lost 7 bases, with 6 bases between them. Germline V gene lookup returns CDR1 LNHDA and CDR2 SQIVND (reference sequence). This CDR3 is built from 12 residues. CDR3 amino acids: CASSILVGELFF. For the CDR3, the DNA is TGTGCCAGTAGTATCCTTGTCGGGGAGCTGTTTTTT.

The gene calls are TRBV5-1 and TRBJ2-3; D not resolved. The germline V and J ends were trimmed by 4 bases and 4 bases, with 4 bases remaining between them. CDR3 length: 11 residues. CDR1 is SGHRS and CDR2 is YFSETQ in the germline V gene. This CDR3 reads CASSRADTQYF. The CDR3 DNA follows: TGCGCCAGCAGCAGAGCAGATACGCAGTATTTT.

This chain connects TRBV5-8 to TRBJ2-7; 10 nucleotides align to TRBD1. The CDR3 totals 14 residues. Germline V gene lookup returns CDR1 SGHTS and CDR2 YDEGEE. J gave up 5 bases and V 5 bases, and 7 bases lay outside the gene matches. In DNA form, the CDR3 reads TGTGCCAGCAGGGCAAGACAGGGGGCGGACGAGCAGTACTTC. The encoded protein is CASRARQGADEQYF.

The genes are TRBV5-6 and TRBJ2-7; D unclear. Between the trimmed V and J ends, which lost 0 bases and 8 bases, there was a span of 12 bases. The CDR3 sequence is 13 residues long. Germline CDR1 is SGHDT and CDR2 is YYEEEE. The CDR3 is CASSLETQTKQYF. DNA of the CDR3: TGTGCCAGCAGCTTGGAGACACAGACCAAGCAGTACTTC.

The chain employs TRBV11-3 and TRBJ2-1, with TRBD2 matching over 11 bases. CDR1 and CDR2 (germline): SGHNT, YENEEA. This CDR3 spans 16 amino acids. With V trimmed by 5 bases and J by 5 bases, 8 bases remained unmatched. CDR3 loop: CASSPRSGRANNEQFF. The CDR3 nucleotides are TGTGCCAGCAGCCCCCGTAGCGGGAGGGCAAACAATGAGCAGTTCTTC.

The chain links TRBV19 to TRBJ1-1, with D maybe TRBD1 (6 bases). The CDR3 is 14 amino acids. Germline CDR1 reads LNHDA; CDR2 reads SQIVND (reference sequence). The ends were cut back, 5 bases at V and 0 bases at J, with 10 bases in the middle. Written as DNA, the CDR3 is TGTGCCAGTAGTCCAGGGGTGGTGAACACTGAAGCTTTCTTT. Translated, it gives CASSPGVVNTEAFF.

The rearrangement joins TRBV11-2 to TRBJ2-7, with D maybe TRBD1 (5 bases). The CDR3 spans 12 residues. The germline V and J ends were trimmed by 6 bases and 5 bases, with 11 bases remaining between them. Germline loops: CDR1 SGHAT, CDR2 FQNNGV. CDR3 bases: TGTGCCAGCAGTTTTAGGGGCCACGAGCAGTACTTC. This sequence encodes CASSFRGHEQYF.

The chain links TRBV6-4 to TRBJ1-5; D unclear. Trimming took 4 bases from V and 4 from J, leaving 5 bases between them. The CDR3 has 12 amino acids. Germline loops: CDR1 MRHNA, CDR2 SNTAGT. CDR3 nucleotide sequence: TGTGCCAGCAGTGCCGGGAATCAGCCCCAGCATTTT. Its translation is CASSAGNQPQHF.

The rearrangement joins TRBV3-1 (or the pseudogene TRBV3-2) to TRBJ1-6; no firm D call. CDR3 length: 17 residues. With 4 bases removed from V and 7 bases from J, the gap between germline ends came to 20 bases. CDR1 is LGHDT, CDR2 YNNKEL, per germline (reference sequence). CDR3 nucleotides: TGTGCCAGCAGCCCTCGTATGGGAGGACTCCTCAATTCACCCCTCCACTTT. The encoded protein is CASSPRMGGLLNSPLHF.

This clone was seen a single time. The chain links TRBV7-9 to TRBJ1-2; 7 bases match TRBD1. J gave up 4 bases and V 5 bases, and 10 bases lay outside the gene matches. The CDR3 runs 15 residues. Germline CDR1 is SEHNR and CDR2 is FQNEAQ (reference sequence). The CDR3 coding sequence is TGTGCCAGCAGCAACGAGGACAGGCTTTCCTATGGCTACACCTTC. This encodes CASSNEDRLSYGYTF.

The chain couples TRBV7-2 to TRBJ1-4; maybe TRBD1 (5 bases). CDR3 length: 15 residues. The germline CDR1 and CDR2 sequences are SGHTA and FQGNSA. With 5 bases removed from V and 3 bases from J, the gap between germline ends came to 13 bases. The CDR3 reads CASSENRFANEKLFF. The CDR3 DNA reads TGTGCCAGCAGCGAGAACAGGTTTGCTAATGAAAAACTGTTTTTT.

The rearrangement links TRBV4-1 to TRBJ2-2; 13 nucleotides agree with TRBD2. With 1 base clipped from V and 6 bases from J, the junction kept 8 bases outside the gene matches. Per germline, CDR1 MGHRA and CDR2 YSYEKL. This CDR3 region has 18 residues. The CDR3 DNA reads TGCGCCAGCAGCCAAGGAGAGGGACTAGCGGGAAGATCCGGGGAGCTGTTTTTT. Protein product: CASSQGEGLAGRSGELFF.

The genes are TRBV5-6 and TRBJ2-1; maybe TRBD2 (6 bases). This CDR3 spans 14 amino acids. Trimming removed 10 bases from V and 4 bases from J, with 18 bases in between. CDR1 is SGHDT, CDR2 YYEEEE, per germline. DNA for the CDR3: TGTGCCGGCTATAGGCGGGGCATTTACAATGAGCAGTTCTTC. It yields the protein CAGYRRGIYNEQFF.

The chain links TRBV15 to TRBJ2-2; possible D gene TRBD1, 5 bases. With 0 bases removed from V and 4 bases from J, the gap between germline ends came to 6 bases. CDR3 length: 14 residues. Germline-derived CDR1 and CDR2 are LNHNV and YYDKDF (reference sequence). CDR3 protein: CATSRDTGTGELFF. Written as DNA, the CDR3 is TGTGCCACCAGCAGAGACACAGGCACCGGGGAGCTGTTTTTT.

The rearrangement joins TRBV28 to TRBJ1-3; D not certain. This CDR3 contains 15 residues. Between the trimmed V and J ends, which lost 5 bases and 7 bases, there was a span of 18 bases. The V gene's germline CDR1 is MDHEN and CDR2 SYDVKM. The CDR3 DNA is TGTGCCAGCAGTGAACTAGCCAACCTGAGGAACACCATATATTTT. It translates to CASSELANLRNTIYF.

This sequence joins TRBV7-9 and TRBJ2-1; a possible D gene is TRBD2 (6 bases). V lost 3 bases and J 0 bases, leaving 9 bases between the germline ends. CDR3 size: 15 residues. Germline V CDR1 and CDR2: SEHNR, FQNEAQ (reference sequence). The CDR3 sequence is CASSLEGISYNEQFF. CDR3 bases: TGTGCCAGCAGCTTGGAGGGGATCTCCTACAATGAGCAGTTCTTC. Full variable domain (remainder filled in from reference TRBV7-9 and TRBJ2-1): DTGVSQNPRHKITKRGQNVTFRCDPISEHNRLYWYRQTLGQGPEFLTYFQNEAQLEKSRLLSDRFSAERPKGSFSTLEIQRTEQGDSAMYLCASSLEGISYNEQFFGPGTRLTVL.